The clone carrying this TCR beta chain was found a few times. No antigen is known for it. The data derive from a study of early T cells in non-severe SARS-CoV-2 infection. The overall study: Sequencing of unsorted whole blood was done on bulk RNA, leaving chains unpaired. Study-wide points: VDJdb matching, biased toward anti-spike CD8 responses, missed private and CD4 specificities.

In the library, individual cDNA molecules carried attached unique molecular identifiers. One entry per CDR3 protein results from TCRdb running MiXCR on the 5' RACE reads. The profile shows tens of thousands of distinct CDR3 sequences, about 5% of them singletons. V shed 0 bases and J shed 1 base, with 10 bases lying between them. The CDR3 loop spans 15 amino acids. Germline CDR1 SGHRS, CDR2 YFSETQ. The TCR comes from an adult who was a healthcare worker with PCR-confirmed SARS-CoV-2 infection or an uninfected control (not recorded which). This sequence joins TRBV5-1 and TRBJ1-2; D not resolved. Here the sequenced sample was whole blood, taken at baseline. The CDR3 region has the DNA TGCGCCAGCAGCTTGGCAGAGGGCGGTAACTATGGCTACACCTTC. This codes for CASSLAEGGNYGYTF. The entire variable domain, with the rest obtained from reference TRBV5-1 and TRBJ1-2, is as follows: KAGVTQTPRYLIKTRGQQVTLSCSPISGHRSVSWYQQTPGQGLQFLFEYFSETQRNKGNFPGRFSGRQFSNSRSEMNVSTLELGDSALYLCASSLAEGGNYGYTFGSGTRLTVV.